The text below deals with one T cell receptor (beta chain). One end of the junction does not line up with germline, which may come from a read error. These data are taken from a study of T cells after yellow fever vaccination. TCRdb analysed the 5' RACE reads with MiXCR anew, one entry per CDR3 protein. Here the sample spans fewer than 650,000 distinct CDR3 sequences, 20% to 25% being singletons. The CDR3 is made up of 14 amino acids. Germline lookup yields CDR1 SGHRS and CDR2 YFSETQ. The clonotype was recovered from a man in his late teens or twenties who received the YFV17D yellow fever vaccine. This sequence joins TRBV5-1 and TRBJ2-5; tentatively, D is TRBD2 (6 bases). The sequences come from PBMCs, collected around 3 weeks after the first yellow fever vaccination. CDR3 residues: CSSSAATSEGPQYF. CDR3 coding DNA: TGCTCCAGCAGCGCGGCGACTAGTGAGGGGCCCCAGTACTTC. Based on the CDR3 plus reference TRBV5-1 and TRBJ2-5, the full variable domain is KAGVTQTPRYLIKTRGQQVTLSCSPISGHRSVSWYQQTPGQGLQFLFEYFSETQRNKGNFPGRFSGRQFSNSRSEMNVSTLELGDSALYLCSSSAATSEGPQYFGPGTRLLVL.